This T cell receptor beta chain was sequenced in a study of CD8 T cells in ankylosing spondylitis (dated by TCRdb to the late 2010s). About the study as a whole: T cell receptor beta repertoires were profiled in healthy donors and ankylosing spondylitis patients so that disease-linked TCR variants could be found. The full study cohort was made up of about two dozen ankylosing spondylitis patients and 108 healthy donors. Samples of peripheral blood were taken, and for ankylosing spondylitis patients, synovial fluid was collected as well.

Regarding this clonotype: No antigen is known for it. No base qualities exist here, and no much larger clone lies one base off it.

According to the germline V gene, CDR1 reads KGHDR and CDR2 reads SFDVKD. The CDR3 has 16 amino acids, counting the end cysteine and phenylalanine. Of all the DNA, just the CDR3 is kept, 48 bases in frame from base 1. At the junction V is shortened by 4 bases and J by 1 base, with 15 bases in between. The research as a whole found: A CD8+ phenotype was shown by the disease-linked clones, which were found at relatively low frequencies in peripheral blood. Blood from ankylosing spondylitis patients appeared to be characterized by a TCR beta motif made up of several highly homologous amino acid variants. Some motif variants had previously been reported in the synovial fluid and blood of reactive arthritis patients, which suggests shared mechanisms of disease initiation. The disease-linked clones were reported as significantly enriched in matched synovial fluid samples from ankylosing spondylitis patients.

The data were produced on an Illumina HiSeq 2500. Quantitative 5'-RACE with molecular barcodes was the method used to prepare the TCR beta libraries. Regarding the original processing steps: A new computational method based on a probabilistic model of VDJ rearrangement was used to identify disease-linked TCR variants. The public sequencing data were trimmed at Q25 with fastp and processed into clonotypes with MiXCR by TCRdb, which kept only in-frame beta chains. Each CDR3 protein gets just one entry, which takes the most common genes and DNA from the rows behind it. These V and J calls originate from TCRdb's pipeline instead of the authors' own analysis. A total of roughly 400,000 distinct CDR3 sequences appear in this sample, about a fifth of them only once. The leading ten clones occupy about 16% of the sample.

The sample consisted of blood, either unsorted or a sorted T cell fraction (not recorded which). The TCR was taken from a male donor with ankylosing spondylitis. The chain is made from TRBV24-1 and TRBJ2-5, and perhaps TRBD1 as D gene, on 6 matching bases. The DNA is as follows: TGTGCCACCAGTGACCAGCGACAGGAACCCCAAGAGACCCAGTACTTC. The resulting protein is CATSDQRQEPQETQYF.